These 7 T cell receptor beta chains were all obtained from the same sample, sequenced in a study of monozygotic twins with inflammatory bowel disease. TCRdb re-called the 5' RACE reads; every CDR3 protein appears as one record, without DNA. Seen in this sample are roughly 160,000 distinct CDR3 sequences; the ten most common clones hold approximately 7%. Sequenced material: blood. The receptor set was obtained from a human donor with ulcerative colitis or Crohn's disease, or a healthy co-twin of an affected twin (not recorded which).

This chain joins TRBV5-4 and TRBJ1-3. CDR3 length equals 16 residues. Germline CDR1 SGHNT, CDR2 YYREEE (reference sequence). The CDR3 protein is CASSLAGQGSGNTIYF.

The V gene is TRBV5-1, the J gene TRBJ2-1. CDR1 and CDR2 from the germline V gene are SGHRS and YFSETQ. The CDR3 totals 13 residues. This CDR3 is CASSMAAYNEQFF.

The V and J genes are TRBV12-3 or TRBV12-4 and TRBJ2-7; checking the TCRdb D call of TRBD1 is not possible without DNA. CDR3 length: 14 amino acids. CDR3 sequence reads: CASSPGTLTYEQYF.

CDR3 amino acids: CASSAGGSNQPQHF. This chain connects TRBV12-3 or TRBV12-4 to TRBJ1-5; TCRdb's D gene call, TRBD1, goes unchecked for lack of DNA. The CDR3 is made up of 14 amino acids.

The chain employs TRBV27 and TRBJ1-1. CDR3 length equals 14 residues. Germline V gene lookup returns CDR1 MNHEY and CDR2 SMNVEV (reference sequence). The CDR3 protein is CASSFDVGNTEAFF.

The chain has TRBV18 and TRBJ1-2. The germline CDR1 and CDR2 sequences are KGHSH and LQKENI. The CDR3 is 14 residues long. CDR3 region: CASSPPLAHYGYTF.

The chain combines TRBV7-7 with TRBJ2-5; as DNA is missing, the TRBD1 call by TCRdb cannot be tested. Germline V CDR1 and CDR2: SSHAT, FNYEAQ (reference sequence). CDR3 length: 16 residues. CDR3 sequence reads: CASSLPGPDYQETQYF.